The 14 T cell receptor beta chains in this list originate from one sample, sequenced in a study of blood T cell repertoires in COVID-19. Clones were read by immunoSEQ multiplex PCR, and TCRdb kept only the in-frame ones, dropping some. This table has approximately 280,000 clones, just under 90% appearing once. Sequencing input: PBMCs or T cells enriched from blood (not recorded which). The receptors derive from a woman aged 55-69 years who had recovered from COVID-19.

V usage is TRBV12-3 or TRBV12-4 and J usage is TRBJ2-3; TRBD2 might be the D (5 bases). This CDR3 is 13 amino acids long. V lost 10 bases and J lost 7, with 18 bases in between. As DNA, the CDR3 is TGTGCCACCAGAATGTGGGGAGAGTATACGCAGTATTTT. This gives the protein CATRMWGEYTQYF.

In DNA, the CDR3 is TGTGCCAGCAGTTGGCGGAGCACAGATACGCAGTATTTT. Protein: CASSWRSTDTQYF. The rearrangement links TRBV12-3 or TRBV12-4 to TRBJ2-3; D call uncertain. The V end was cut by 4 bases, the J end by 0 bases, with 5 bases between. This CDR3 comprises 13 residues.

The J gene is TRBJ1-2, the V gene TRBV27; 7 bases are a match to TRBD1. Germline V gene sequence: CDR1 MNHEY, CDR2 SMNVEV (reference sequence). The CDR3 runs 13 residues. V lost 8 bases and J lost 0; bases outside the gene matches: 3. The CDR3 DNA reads TGTGCCAGCCACAGGGGAGCTAACTATGGCTACACCTTC. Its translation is CASHRGANYGYTF.

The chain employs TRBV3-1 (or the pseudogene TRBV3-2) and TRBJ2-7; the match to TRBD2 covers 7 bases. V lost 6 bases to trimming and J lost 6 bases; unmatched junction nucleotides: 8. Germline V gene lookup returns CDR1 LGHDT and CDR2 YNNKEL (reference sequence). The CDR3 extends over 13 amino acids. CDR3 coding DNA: TGTGCCAGCAGTCCTCGGGAGGTAGGCGAGCAGTACTTC. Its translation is CASSPREVGEQYF.

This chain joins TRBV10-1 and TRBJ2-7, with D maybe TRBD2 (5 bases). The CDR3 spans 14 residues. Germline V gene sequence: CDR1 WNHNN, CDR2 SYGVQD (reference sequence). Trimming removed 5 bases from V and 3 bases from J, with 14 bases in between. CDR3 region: CASSPDFGNYEQYF. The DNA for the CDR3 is TGCGCCAGCAGTCCCGACTTCGGGAACTACGAGCAGTACTTC.

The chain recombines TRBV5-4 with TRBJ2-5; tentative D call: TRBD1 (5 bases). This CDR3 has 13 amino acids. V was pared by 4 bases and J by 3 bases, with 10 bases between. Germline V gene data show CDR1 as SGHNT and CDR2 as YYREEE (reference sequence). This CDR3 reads CASSPQVEETQYF. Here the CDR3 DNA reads TGTGCCAGCAGCCCACAGGTTGAAGAGACCCAGTACTTC.

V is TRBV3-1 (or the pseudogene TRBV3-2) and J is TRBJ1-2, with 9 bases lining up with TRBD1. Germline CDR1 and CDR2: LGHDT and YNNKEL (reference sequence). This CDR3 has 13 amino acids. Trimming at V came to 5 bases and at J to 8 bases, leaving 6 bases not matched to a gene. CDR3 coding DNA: TGTGCCAGCAGCTCACAGGGGGCAAGAGGCTACACCTTC. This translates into CASSSQGARGYTF.

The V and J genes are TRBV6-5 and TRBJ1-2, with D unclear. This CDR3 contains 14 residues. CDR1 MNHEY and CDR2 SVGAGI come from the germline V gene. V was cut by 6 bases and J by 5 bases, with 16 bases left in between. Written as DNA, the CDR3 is TGTGCCAGCAGCGATGGGTCAGGCATTTATGGCTACACCTTC. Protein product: CASSDGSGIYGYTF.

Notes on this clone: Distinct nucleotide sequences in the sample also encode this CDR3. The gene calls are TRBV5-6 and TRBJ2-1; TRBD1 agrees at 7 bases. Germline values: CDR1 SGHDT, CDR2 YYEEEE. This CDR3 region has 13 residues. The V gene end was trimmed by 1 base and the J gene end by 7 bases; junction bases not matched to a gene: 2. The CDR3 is CASSLNRGNEQFF. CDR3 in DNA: TGTGCCAGCAGCTTGAACAGGGGAAATGAGCAGTTCTTC.

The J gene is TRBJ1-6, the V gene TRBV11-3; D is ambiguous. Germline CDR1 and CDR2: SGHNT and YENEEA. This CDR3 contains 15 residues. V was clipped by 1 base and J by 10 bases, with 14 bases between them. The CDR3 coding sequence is TGTGCCAGCAGCTTAGTCGGCGGGAATTTGTCACCCCTCCACTTT. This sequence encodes CASSLVGGNLSPLHF.

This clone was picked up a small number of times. The CDR3: CASSEAGGAYEQYF. The CDR3 DNA is TGCGCCAGCAGCGAGGCAGGGGGAGCCTACGAGCAGTACTTC. The chain joins TRBV5-1 to TRBJ2-7; 7 bases fit TRBD1. The CDR3 spans 14 residues. Germline V gene lookup returns CDR1 SGHRS and CDR2 YFSETQ. V trimming: 4 bases; J trimming: 2 bases; junction bases outside the gene matches: 6.

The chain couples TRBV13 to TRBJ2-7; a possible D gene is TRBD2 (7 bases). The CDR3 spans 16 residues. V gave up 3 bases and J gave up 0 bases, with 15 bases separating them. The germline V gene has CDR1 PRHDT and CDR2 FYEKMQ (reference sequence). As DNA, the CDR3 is TGTGCCAGCAGCTTGTCCGGGGGGCCAAGCTCCTACGAGCAGTACTTC. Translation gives CASSLSGGPSSYEQYF.

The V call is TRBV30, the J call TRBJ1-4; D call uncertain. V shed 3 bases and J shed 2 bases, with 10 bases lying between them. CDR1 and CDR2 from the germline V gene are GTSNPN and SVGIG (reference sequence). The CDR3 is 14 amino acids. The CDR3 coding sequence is TGTGCCTGGAGGTCGGCGGGGACTAATGAAAAACTGTTTTTT. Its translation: CAWRSAGTNEKLFF.

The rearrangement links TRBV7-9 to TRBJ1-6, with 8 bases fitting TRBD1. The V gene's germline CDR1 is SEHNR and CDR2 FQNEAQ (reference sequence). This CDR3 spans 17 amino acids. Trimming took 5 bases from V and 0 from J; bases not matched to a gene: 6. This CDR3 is CASSAQGGGSYNSPLHF. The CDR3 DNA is TGTGCCAGCAGCGCACAGGGGGGAGGCTCCTATAATTCACCCCTCCACTTT.